The rows below give T cell receptor beta chains drawn from one sample of a study of CD4 and CD8 cells across lung adenocarcinoma regions. Using its own MiXCR run on the PCR reads, TCRdb lists one record per CDR3 protein. Altogether 16,000 or so distinct CDR3 sequences are present, under 70% being singletons, with the ten largest covering approximately 29%. The sample taken for sequencing was CD8+ T cells from the center of a lung tumor. These TCRs come from a female donor with lung adenocarcinoma. The CD4 and CD8 labels of this study may be unreliable. Both conserved end residues are part of each CDR3. The D gene is left open where the match is weak. For some rows the clone size is stated as once, few or many, or as a class when expanded; others skip it.

size	V	J	D	DNA	CDR3
-	TRBV3-1	TRBJ2-7	-	TGTGCCAGCAGCCAGACAAACTGGGGGGACTCGCTCTCCTACGAGCAGTACTTC	CASSQTNWGDSLSYEQYF
-	TRBV7-9	TRBJ2-7	TRBD2	TGTGCCAGCAGCCTACTAAGCGGGAGAGCATACGAGCAGTACTTC	CASSLLSGRAYEQYF
-	TRBV6-1	TRBJ2-4	-	TGTGCCAGCAGGGGGGTGGGAGGCAAAAATATTCAGTACTTC	CASRGVGGKNIQYF
medium-sized	TRBV6-5	TRBJ2-5	-	TGTGCCAGCAGGACAGGAGGGAAAGAGCAGTACTTC	CASRTGGKEQYF
-	TRBV6-1	TRBJ2-2	-	TGTGCCAGCAGTGAAGGGTCTGGGGCAGGGGCCCTAAACACCGGGGAGCTGTTTTTT	CASSEGSGAGALNTGELFF
many	TRBV20-1	TRBJ1-1	-	TGCAGTGCTAGGACAGGCCTTGCTGAAGCTTTCTTT	CSARTGLAEAFF
-	TRBV7-8	TRBJ1-1	TRBD1	TGTGCCAGCAGCTTCAGGACAGGTTACACGAACACTGAAGCTTTCTTT	CASSFRTGYTNTEAFF
-	TRBV6-1	TRBJ2-2	-	TGTGCCAGCCGGGGCCGGGGGGCCGCGAGCACCGGGACGCTGTTTTTT	CASRGRGAASTGTLFF
many	TRBV6-5	TRBJ1-1	-	TGTGCCAGCAGTTATTCATCGAACACTGAAGCTTTCTTT	CASSYSSNTEAFF
-	TRBV6-2/TRBV6-3	TRBJ2-1	TRBD2	TGTGCCAGCAGTTACGTCGCGGGGGGCAATGAGCAGTTCTTC	CASSYVAGGNEQFF
many	TRBV4-1	TRBJ2-3	-	TGCGCCAGCAGCCAAGACGGGGGGCAGAGCACAGATACGCAGTATTTT	CASSQDGGQSTDTQYF
-	TRBV6-1	TRBJ2-1	-	TGTGCCAGCAGTGAACAGTGGGGTACCTACAATGAGCAGTTCTTC	CASSEQWGTYNEQFF
medium-sized	TRBV10-1	TRBJ2-3	-	TGCGCCAGCAGTGGGTTAACTAGCACAGATACGCAGTATTTT	CASSGLTSTDTQYF
once	TRBV10-3	TRBJ2-7	-	TGTGCGGGCTCGGCGGGCCTAGTCGGAGATACGCAGTACTTC	CAGSAGLVGDTQYF